The next 5 T cell receptor beta chains were all read from a single sample in a study of shared clonotypes between healthy human individuals. The naive CD8 fraction comprised CD45RO-negative cells positively selected for CCR7 and excluded terminally differentiated effector memory CD45RA+ cells. Assay: immunoSEQ multiplex PCR; the TCRdb copy retains only in-frame clones and omits some. The sample comprises 1.5 million to 2.5 million clones, about 95% of which are singletons, and approximately 1% rests with the top ten. The sample comprised naive CD8+ T cells sorted from blood. The receptors here all came from a man younger than 30 in good health.

In the case of this clone: The same CDR3 also results from other DNA sequences found in this sample. V usage is TRBV27 and J usage is TRBJ1-1, with no clear D. V lost 4 bases to trimming and J lost 1 base, with 7 bases between them. The CDR3 is made up of 13 amino acids. Germline assignment: CDR1 MNHEY and CDR2 SMNVEV (reference sequence). CDR3: CASSSGPNTEAFF. The CDR3 nucleotides read TGTGCCAGCAGTTCCGGACCGAACACTGAAGCTTTCTTT.

As DNA, the CDR3 is TGCGCCAGCAGCCAATTATACGGGAGTGTTACGCAGTATTTT. Translating gives CASSQLYGSVTQYF. This chain connects TRBV4-1 to TRBJ2-3; maybe TRBD2 (6 bases). Germline CDR1 reads MGHRA; CDR2 reads YSYEKL. V lost 2 bases and J lost 8, with 14 bases in between. The CDR3 is made up of 14 amino acids.

The chain recombines TRBV6-5 with TRBJ1-3; D is undetermined. This CDR3 has 14 residues. Per the germline V gene, CDR1 is MNHEY and CDR2 is SVGAGI. Trimming removed 6 bases from V and 0 bases from J, with 9 bases in between. CDR3 bases: TGTGCCAGCAGCCTAGACAACTCTGGAAACACCATATATTTT. Translation: CASSLDNSGNTIYF.

This chain uses TRBV11-2 with TRBJ2-7, with a tentative D call TRBD1 (6 bases). The CDR3 consists of 15 residues. V was clipped by 6 bases and J by 2 bases, with 17 bases between them. CDR1 and CDR2 from the germline V gene are SGHAT and FQNNGV. This CDR3 is CASRVGQSLTYEQYF. The CDR3 DNA reads TGTGCCAGCAGGGTAGGACAGTCTCTAACCTACGAGCAGTACTTC.

The chain has TRBV10-3 and TRBJ1-2; D may be TRBD1 (5 bases). V dropped 3 bases and J dropped 4 bases, with 9 bases sitting between them. This CDR3 has 13 residues. Germline CDR1 and CDR2: ENHRY and SYGVKD. The chain's CDR3 is CAISEAGTYGYTF. The CDR3 DNA sequence: TGTGCCATCAGTGAAGCAGGGACCTATGGCTACACCTTC.